This T cell receptor (beta chain) came from a study of T-cell memory formation after mild COVID-19. On the study more broadly: TCR clusters were mostly confined to one donor each. Study-wide points: Among clones contracting day 15 to 85, CD4/CD8 was balanced, whereas later expanders leaned CD4+. Researchers found some responding clones in pre-infection memory, a sign that cross-reactive memory joined. Clones which contracted sat mainly in CM and EM if CD4+, and in EMRA if CD8+.

TCRdb re-derived calls from the 5' RACE reads in MiXCR, one entry per CDR3 protein. The sample carries roughly 160,000 distinct CDR3 sequences, 13% recorded once. This clonotype was counted only a few times. The antigen remains unidentified. Germline-derived CDR1 and CDR2 are LNHNV and YYDKDF (reference sequence). The CDR3 consists of 17 residues. The junction had 7 bases not matched to a gene; V was cut back by 4 bases and J by 0 bases. The chain combines TRBV15 with TRBJ2-5, with TRBD2 matching over 11 bases. The sample comprised PBMCs or a T cell subset sorted from them (not recorded which). This TCR came from a man in his late teens or twenties who had mild COVID-19 (a few samples of this study predate the infection). Cell type and time point are not known. The CDR3 bases are TGTGCCACCAGCACTACTAGCGGGGGTCCGTACCAAGAGACCCAGTACTTC. Translated, it gives CATSTTSGGPYQETQYF.